Shown below are 2 T cell receptor beta chains from a single sample sequenced in a study of CD8+ T cells in alopecia areata. cDNA prepared by RNA extraction and subsequent reverse transcription served as the template for sequencing. Profiling relied on immunoSEQ multiplex PCR, and the TCRdb table lists in-frame clones only, not all of them. The specimen gives under 350,000 clones without singletons; the ten biggest hold approximately 1.2%. Cutaneous lymph nodes were pooled and cells sorted by CD4, CD8alpha, NKG2D, NKG2ACE and more. Input material: CD4+ T cells sorted from a lymph node. Receptors originate from a C3H/HeJ mouse with alopecia areata. The strain is characterized by the MHC haplotype H2-k.

Notes on this clone: Genes and germline come from the mouse. Read data end 4 residues before the CDR3 end; the end is taken from the germline J gene. The chain carries TRBV13-2 and TRBJ2-7; TRBD2 agrees at 9 bases. This CDR3 comprises 14 residues. V lost 3 bases, J lost 3 bases, and 4 bases stayed unmatched. Per the germline V gene, CDR1 is NNHNN and CDR2 is SYGAGS (reference sequence). CDR3 DNA (partial): TGTGCCAGCGGTGCTGGGGACTGGGTCTAT. It translates to CASGAGDWVY. The complete CDR3 sequence is CASGAGDWVYEQYF.

Comment on this clone: Genes and germline are mouse. The read ends 4 residues shy of where the CDR3 ends; the end is completed using the germline J gene. This rearrangement joins TRBV13-3 to TRBJ2-7; 10 bases fit TRBD1. The ends lost 5 bases at V and 2 bases at J; junction bases unmatched: 7. CDR1 is NNHDY and CDR2 is SYVADS in the germline V gene. CDR3 length equals 15 residues. Incomplete CDR3 DNA: TGTGCCAGCAGGTGGACAGGGGGTGGACCCTAT. Residues: CASRWTGGGPY. The full CDR3 is CASRWTGGGPYEQYF.